This entry concerns a single TCR beta chain. What it binds is not known. The CDR3 is made up of 13 amino acids. The germline V and J ends were trimmed by 5 bases and 9 bases, with 11 bases remaining between them. Germline CDR1 is SNHLY and CDR2 is FYNNEI. The data originate from a study of T cell responses to AZD1222 COVID-19 vaccine. This table comes from immunoSEQ multiplex PCR, and its TCRdb copy is limited to in-frame clones, with some not included. This sample has 66,000 or so clones, with about 90% found just once. The study's findings and limits: Receipt of two AZD1222 doses was followed by a rise in Spike-specific TCR breadth and depth. Baseline seropositivity characterized only a handful of AZD1222 recipients. White British donors predominated, females outnumbered males, and clonal diversity was possibly underestimated.

Source: peripheral blood, taken on day 0 of AZD1222 vaccination. The chain has TRBV2 and TRBJ1-6, with D perhaps matching TRBD1 (6 bases). This receptor was obtained from an adult in good health. The CDR3 is CASSRDTLSPLHF. The CDR3 bases are TGTGCCAGCAGTCGGGACACCCTTTCACCCCTCCACTTT.